Listed here is a single T cell receptor beta chain. This entry comes from a study of shared T cell receptors in the human thymus. Repertoires were generated with immunoSEQ multiplex PCR, while TCRdb's copy carries only in-frame clones and drops some. The table has 700,000 or so clones, 70% to 90% seen once. CDR1 and CDR2 (germline): SGDLS, YYNGEE. The length of the CDR3 is 16 residues. V was shortened by 4 bases and J by 6 bases, with 22 bases between the two germline ends. This sample was shared with a second study, whose subject was human thymus T cells.

The chain combines TRBV9 with TRBJ1-1; D unresolved. Sequenced input: thymocytes. This clonotype originated in a girl less than two years old with a congenital heart defect. DNA of the CDR3: TGTGCCAGCAGCCCGCTTTTGGGATTGTGGGGAGCTGAAGCTTTCTTT. This sequence encodes CASSPLLGLWGAEAFF.